This T cell receptor (beta chain) came from a study of blood T cell repertoires in COVID-19. Turning to the study itself: Researchers got acute and convalescent COVID-19 samples from the United States, Italy and Spain. PBMCs, B-cell-depleted T cells, or T cells provided the cDNA or gDNA that made up the material.

CDR1 and CDR2 (germline): DFQATT, SNEGSKA (reference sequence). This CDR3 spans 15 amino acids. The V gene lost 3 bases and the J gene lost 3 bases, with 15 bases spanning the gap. A Seattle source enrolled patients during active infection and followed them longitudinally. Original processing methods: Estimation of nucleated cell counts relied on the amplification of reference gene primers. Method: immunoSEQ multiplex PCR; TCRdb's copy keeps in-frame clones and lacks some. Clone size and V and J calls were adopted from that table, with D and trimming inferred from the DNA. The sample has some 180,000 clones; around 81% are singletons.

The receptor was derived from a woman of 80 years or more with COVID-19, enrolled during active disease. Sample: peripheral blood. The chain couples TRBV20-1 to TRBJ2-1; maybe TRBD2 (6 bases). DNA for the CDR3: TGCAGTGCTAGTGGAGCCGGGAGTGGCTACAATGAGCAGTTCTTC. The encoded protein is CSASGAGSGYNEQFF.